This T cell receptor beta chain was retrieved from a study of blood T cell repertoires in COVID-19. TCRdb's copy holds only in-frame clones and misses some; the assay was immunoSEQ multiplex PCR. Among tens of thousands of clones listed, 90% were seen once. The sample taken for sequencing was peripheral blood. The clonotype was recovered from a man aged 55 to 69 with acute or convalescent COVID-19.

The CDR3 bases are TGTGCCAGCAGTGAAAATGGCGGGGGGGCCAATTCCTACGAGCAGTACTTC. Protein: CASSENGGGANSYEQYF. The rearrangement joins TRBV6-1 to TRBJ2-7; TRBD2 matches at 9 bases. The CDR3 runs to 17 residues. With 2 bases clipped from V and 1 base from J, the junction kept 9 bases outside the gene matches. Germline CDR1 is MNHNS and CDR2 is SASEGT.